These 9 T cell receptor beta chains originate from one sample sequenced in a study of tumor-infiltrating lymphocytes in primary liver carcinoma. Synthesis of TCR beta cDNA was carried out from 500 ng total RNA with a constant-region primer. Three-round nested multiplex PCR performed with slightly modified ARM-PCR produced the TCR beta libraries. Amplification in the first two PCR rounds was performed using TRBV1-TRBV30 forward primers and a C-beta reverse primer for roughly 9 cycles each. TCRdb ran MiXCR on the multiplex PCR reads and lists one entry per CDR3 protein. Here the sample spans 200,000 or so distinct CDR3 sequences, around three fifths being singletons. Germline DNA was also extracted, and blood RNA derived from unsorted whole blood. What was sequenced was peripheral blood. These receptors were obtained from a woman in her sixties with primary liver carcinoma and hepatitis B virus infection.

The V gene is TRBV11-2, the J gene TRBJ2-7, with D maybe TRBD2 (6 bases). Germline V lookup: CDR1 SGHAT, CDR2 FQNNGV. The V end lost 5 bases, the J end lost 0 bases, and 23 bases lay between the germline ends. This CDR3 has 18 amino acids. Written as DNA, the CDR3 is TGTGCCAGCAGCGGCTCATCGGGCGGGATAGGGAGCTCCTACGAGCAGTACTTC. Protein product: CASSGSSGGIGSSYEQYF.

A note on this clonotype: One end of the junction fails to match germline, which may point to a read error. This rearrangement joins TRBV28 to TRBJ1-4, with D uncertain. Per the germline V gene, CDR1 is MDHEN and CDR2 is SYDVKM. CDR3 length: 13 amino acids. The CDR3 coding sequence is TGTGCCAGCATTTTATTCAGTAATGAAAAACTGTTTTTT. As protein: CASILFSNEKLFF.

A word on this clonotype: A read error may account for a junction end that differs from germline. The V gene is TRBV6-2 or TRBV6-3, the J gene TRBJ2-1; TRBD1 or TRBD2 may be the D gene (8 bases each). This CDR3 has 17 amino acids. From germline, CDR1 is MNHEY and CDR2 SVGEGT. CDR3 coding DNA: TGTGCCGGCAGTCACAGGGGGACTAGAACAAGTATCAATGAGCAGTTCTTC. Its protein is CAGSHRGTRTSINEQFF.

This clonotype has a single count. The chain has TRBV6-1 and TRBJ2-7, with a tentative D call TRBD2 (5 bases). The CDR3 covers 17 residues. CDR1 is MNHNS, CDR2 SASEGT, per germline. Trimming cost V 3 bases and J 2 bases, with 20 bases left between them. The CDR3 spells CASSEEAVTILTYEQYF. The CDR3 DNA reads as TGTGCCAGCAGTGAGGAGGCCGTGACCATACTAACCTACGAGCAGTACTTC.

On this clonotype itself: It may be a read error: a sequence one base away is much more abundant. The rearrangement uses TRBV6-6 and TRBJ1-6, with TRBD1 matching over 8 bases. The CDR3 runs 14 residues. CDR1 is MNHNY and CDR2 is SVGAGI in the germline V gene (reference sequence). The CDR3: CANSFTGGDSPLHF. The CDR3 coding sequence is TGTGCCAACAGTTTCACAGGGGGGGATTCACCCCTCCACTTT.

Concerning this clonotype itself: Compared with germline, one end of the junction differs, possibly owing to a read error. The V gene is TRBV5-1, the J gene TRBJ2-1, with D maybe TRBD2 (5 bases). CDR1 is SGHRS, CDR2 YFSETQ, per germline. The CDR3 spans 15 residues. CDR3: CVSSLEYPGYNEQFF. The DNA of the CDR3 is TGCGTCAGCAGCTTGGAGTATCCGGGATACAATGAGCAGTTCTTC.

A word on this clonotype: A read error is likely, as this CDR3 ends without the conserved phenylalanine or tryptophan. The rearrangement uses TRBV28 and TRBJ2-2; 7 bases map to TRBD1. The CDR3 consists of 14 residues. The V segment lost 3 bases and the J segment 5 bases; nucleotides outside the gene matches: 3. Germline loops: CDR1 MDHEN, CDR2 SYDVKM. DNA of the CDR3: TGTGCCAGCAGTTTCAGGGGGTATACCGGGGAGCTGTTTCTT. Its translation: CASSFRGYTGELFL.

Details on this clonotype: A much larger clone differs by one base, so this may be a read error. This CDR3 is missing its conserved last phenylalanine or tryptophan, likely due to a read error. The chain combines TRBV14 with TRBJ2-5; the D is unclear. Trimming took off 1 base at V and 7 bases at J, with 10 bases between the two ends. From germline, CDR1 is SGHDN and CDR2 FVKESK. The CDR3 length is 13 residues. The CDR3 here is CASSQVNMGTQYS. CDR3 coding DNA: TGTGCCAGCAGCCAAGTAAACATGGGGACCCAGTACTCC.

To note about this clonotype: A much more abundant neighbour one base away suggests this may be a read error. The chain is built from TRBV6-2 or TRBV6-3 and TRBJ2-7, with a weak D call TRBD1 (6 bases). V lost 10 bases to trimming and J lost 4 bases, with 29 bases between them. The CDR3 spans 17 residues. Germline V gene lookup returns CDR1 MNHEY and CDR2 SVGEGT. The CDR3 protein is CATLRRSGTWVGYEQYF. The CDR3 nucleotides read TGTGCCACCCTCCGCCGCTCGGGGACATGGGTCGGATACGAGCAGTACTTC.